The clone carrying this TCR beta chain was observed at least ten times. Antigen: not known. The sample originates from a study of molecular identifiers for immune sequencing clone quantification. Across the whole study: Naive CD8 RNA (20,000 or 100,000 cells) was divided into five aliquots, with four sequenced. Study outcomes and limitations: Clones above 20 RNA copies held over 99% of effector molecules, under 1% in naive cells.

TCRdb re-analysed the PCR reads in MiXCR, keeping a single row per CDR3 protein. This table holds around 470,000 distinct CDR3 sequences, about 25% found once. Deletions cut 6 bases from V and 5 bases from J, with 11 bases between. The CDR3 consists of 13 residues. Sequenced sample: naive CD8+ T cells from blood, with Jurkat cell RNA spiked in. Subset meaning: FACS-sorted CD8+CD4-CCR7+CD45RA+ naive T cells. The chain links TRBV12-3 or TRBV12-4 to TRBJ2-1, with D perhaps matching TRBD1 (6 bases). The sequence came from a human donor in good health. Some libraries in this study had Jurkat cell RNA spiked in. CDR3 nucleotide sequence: TGTGCCAGCAGCGGACAGATAGACAATGAGCAGTTCTTC. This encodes CASSGQIDNEQFF.